This T cell receptor (beta chain) was profiled in a study of T cell responses to AZD1222 COVID-19 vaccine. There are 12 residues in the CDR3. Deletions cut 6 bases from V and 6 bases from J, with 11 bases between. The germline V gene has CDR1 MNHEY and CDR2 SVGAGI. Sequencing used immunoSEQ multiplex PCR; TCRdb keeps in-frame clones, though not all of them. The profile covers fewer than 120,000 clones, with over 85% appearing a single time and approximately 15% taken by the ten largest. This chain joins TRBV6-5 and TRBJ1-2; possibly TRBD1 for D (5 bases). Here the sequenced sample was peripheral blood, taken 28 days after the second AZD1222 dose. This receptor was identified in an adult who received the AZD1222 COVID-19 vaccine. The CDR3 nucleotides are TGTGCCAGCAGGAGAGTAGGGGATGGCTACACCTTC. It is translated as CASRRVGDGYTF.